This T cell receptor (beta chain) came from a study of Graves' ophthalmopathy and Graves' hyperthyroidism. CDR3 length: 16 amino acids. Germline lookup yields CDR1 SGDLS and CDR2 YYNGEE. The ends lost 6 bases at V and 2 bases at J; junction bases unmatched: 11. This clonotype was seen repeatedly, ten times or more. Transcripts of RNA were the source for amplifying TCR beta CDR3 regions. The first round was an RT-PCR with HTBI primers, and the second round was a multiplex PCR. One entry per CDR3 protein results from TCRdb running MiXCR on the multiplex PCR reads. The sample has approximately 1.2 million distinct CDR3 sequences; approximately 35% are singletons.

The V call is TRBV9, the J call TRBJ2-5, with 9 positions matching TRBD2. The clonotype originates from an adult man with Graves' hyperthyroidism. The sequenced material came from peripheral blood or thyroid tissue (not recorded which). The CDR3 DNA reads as TGTGCCAGCAACCATGGTAGCGGGGGCCCGCAAGAGACCCAGTACTTC. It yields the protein CASNHGSGGPQETQYF.